Listed below are T cell receptor beta chains from one sample, sequenced in a study of cytomegalovirus exposure and HLA in healthy donors. Only in-frame clones appear in the TCRdb table, and some are missing; sequencing was by immunoSEQ multiplex PCR. The sample consists of 95,000 to 150,000 clones, roughly 87% of them appearing once. The specimen was PBMCs. Receptor source: a woman under 30 in good health and CMV-seronegative. CDR3s include the opening cysteine and the closing phenylalanine or tryptophan.

v_call: TRBV7-9
j_call: TRBJ2-7
cdr3_aa: CASRRDIGGEQYF

v_call: TRBV9
j_call: TRBJ2-1
cdr3_aa: CASSRSGGLYNEQFF

v_call: TRBV9
j_call: TRBJ1-4
cdr3_aa: CASSPRQNTNEKLFF

v_call: TRBV6-1
j_call: TRBJ2-4
cdr3_aa: CASSEVRGEMAKNIQYF

v_call: TRBV9
j_call: TRBJ2-6
cdr3_aa: CASSETPSGANVLTF

v_call: TRBV5-5
j_call: TRBJ1-4
cdr3_aa: CASSPGGTGPEKLFF

v_call: TRBV13
j_call: TRBJ1-2
cdr3_aa: CASSLRGLIIYGYTF

v_call: TRBV7-2
j_call: TRBJ1-3
cdr3_aa: CASGSERGNTIYF

v_call: TRBV14
j_call: TRBJ1-2
cdr3_aa: CASSQTGFNGYTF

v_call: TRBV30
j_call: TRBJ2-7
cdr3_aa: CAWSVQVKTPVQYF

v_call: TRBV9
j_call: TRBJ2-2
cdr3_aa: CASSPQGMAGELFF

v_call: TRBV4-3
j_call: TRBJ2-3
cdr3_aa: CASSQTISPLTDTQYF

v_call: TRBV12-5
j_call: TRBJ2-1
cdr3_aa: CASGQRTLAWSGNEQFF

v_call: TRBV5-4
j_call: TRBJ2-7
cdr3_aa: CASSDDRGPRYEQYF

v_call: TRBV19
j_call: TRBJ2-5
cdr3_aa: CASSFTGVLEETQYF

v_call: TRBV7-2
j_call: TRBJ1-5
cdr3_aa: CASSPLPGFGEPQHF

v_call: TRBV7-2
j_call: TRBJ2-1
cdr3_aa: CASTLGRVHYNEQFF

v_call: TRBV29-1
j_call: TRBJ2-2
cdr3_aa: CSVLTSGIGTGELFF

v_call: TRBV15
j_call: TRBJ2-7
cdr3_aa: CATSGQGGPYEQYF

v_call: TRBV2
j_call: TRBJ1-3
cdr3_aa: CASSGRDTGNTIYF

v_call: TRBV18
j_call: TRBJ1-5
cdr3_aa: CASSTDRGQATQHF

v_call: TRBV5-6
j_call: TRBJ1-2
cdr3_aa: CASSLGTGIDYGYTF

v_call: TRBV5-4
j_call: TRBJ1-4
cdr3_aa: CASSFQGGNEKLFF

v_call: TRBV7-9
j_call: TRBJ1-4
cdr3_aa: CASSFGDSEKLFF

v_call: TRBV2
j_call: TRBJ2-7
cdr3_aa: CASRGGGSYEQYF

v_call: TRBV9
j_call: TRBJ1-6
cdr3_aa: CASSANPGGNSPLHF

v_call: TRBV4-3
j_call: TRBJ1-1
cdr3_aa: CASSQDWTGNTEAFF

v_call: TRBV7-9
j_call: TRBJ1-2
cdr3_aa: CASSLGEGYGYTF

v_call: TRBV7-9
j_call: TRBJ2-2
cdr3_aa: CASSLREGLNTGELFF

v_call: TRBV6-5
j_call: TRBJ1-1
cdr3_aa: CASRSRTTMNTEAFF

v_call: TRBV6-4
j_call: TRBJ2-7
cdr3_aa: CASSYGRSASGHSYEQYF

v_call: TRBV27
j_call: TRBJ1-1
cdr3_aa: CASSLTGGNTEAFF

v_call: TRBV4-3
j_call: TRBJ1-2
cdr3_aa: CASSLTRGTIYGYTF